This T cell receptor (beta chain) was documented in a study of T cells expressing NK-cell markers (TCRdb year 2020). The study in broad terms: TCR beta-chain repertoires were profiled in sorted CD3+CD56+NKG2C+, CD3+CD56+NKG2C- and CD3+CD56-NKG2C+ T-cell subsets from fewer than 10 donors. Among the eight sequenced donors, seven were HCMV-seropositive and one was HCMV-seronegative. All eight donors whose samples were sequenced were randomly selected healthy volunteers, three of them men and five women. Sequencing of the libraries produced 2 x 150 bp reads on Illumina HiSeq 2000/2500, MiSeq or NextSeq.

The CDR3 sequence holds 14 residues, the cysteine and phenylalanine included. DNA for this receptor is not on file. Instrument on record: Illumina HiSeq 2000. TCR beta cDNA libraries were prepared using 5'RACE template switching, which introduced a universal primer site and unique molecular identifiers. cDNA synthesis was primed from the TCR beta constant segment and was followed by two successive PCR amplification steps. Under the source paper's analysis protocol: Reads were demultiplexed and grouped by UMI with MIGEC, and clonotypes were assembled and quantified with MiTCR. To exclude erroneous sequences, any TCR cDNA sequence not supported by at least two reads was discarded. The tcR package was used for downstream repertoire analysis, and clonotypes were matched between fractions using CDR3 nucleotide sequence together with V segment. VDJmatch was used to annotate antigen specificity against VDJdb, with one amino acid substitution in CDR3 allowed. After reprocessing by TCRdb, each CDR3 protein sequence is one entry, and no DNA is given. TCRdb assigned the V and J calls; the authors' analysis was not used. The sample's records list about 370,000 distinct CDR3 sequences. Jointly, the top ten make up around 10% of the sample.

Here is what the overall study found, with its caveats: Those dominant clonotypes were again the most abundant among CD3+CD56-NKG2C+ cells in several donors, at about 28.3-65%. It remained unclear whether the expanded NKG2C-expressing T cell clones were specific for HCMV antigens. In six donors, the dominant CD3+CD56+NKG2C+ clonotypes ranked among the top 10 CD8+ clonotypes, making up roughly 1.0-8% of CD8+ T cells.

With regard to this clonotype: Its specific antigen is unknown.

HCMV-specific IgG was detected in serum with a commercial ELISA kit to determine HCMV serostatus. Peripheral blood mononuclear cells were isolated from blood by Ficoll density gradient centrifugation. The receptor's source is a woman aged 50 to 65 in good health. Donor details come from another sample of the same person, matched by shared clones. The specimen was blood T cells: a sorted CD56 or NKG2C T cell subset, CD4+ or CD8+ T cells, or bulk PBMC T cells (not recorded which). Rearrangement joined TRBV12-3 or TRBV12-4 to TRBJ2-3; checking the TCRdb D call of TRBD1 is not possible without DNA. CDR3 loop: CASSTWGIADTQYF.